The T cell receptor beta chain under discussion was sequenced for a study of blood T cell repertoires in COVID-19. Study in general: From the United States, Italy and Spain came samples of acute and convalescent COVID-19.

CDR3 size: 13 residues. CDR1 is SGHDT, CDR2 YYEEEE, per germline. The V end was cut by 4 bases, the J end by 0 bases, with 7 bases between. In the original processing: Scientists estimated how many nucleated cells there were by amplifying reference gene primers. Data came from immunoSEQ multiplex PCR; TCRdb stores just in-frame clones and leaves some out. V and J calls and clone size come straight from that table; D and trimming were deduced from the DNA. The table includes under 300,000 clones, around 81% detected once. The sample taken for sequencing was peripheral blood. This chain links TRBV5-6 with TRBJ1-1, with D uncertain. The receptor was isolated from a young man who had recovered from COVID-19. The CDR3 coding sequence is TGTGCCAGCAGCCCGGTCCTGAACACTGAAGCTTTCTTT. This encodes CASSPVLNTEAFF.